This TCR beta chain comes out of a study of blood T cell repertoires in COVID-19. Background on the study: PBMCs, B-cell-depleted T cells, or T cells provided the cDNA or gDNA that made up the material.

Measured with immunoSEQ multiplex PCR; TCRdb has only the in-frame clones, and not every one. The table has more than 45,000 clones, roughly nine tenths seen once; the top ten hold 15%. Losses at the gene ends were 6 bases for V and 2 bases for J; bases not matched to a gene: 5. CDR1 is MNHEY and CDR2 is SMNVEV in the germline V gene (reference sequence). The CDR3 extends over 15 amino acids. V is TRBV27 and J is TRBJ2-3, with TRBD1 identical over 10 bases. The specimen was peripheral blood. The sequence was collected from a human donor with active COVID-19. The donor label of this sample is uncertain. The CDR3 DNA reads TGTGCCAGCAGACAGGGACAGGGGAACACAGATACGCAGTATTTT. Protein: CASRQGQGNTDTQYF.